Sequencing of this TCR beta chain was carried out in a study of CD8 T cells in Susac syndrome (dated by TCRdb to the late 2010s). General notes on the study: Whether CD8+ T cell activation and differentiation in Susac syndrome was antigen driven was tested using repertoire sequencing.

RNA was extracted using the RNeasy kit, and about 0.5 to 1 ug of the RNA was reverse transcribed with random hexamers. The immunoSEQ multiplex PCR assay, covering 54 Vbeta and 13 Jbeta segments, was used to amplify TCR beta CDR3 regions. Bias from PCR amplification was corrected by using a synthetic template baseline for primer optimization and for computational correction. In the authors' own workflow: Reads were annotated to V, D and J genes according to IMGT and were analyzed with immunoSEQ Analyzer, with only productive sequences retained. To calculate clonality, Shannon entropy was normalized by log2 of the number of productive unique sequences and then subtracted from one. For each patient and control, public and private clones were evaluated among the 100 most prevalent clones. Clones were defined as Susac-specific if absent from the healthy and MS cohorts, from 900 to 1,300 published viral clones and from other ImmuneACCESS disease sequences. Using fastp trimming at Q25 and MiXCR clonotype assembly, TCRdb reanalyzed the public sequencing data and kept in-frame beta chains. All rows with the same CDR3 protein become a single entry with the most common DNA and genes. For this entry, the V and J calls and clone size follow TCRdb and not the study's own pipeline. This sample has 150,000 to 200,000 distinct CDR3 sequences in its table, and 85% to 95% of those were observed once. Of the sample, roughly 0.098% falls within the top ten clones.

Of note for this clonotype: What antigen it recognizes has not been identified. The input lacks base qualities; no much larger clone sits a single base away.

High-throughput TCR beta sequencing profiled peripheral blood CD8+ and CD4+ T cells from healthy donors, Susac syndrome patients and multiple sclerosis patients. The multiple sclerosis controls were treatment-naive patients who had stable or active relapsing-remitting disease and met the revised McDonald criteria. Bulk CD8+ and CD4+ T cells were purified magnetically by negative isolation, whereas CD8+ TEMRA cells were enriched by FACS. Blood was drawn into EDTA tubes, processed within 24 hours, and PBMCs were isolated by density gradient centrifugation. PBMCs destined for TCR sequencing were cryopreserved in liquid nitrogen and later thawed in a 37 °C water bath. A purity of at least 90% was achieved for sorted or isolated CD4+, CD8+ and CD8+ TEMRA cells. Results and caveats for the whole study, not just this receptor: The number of individuals in the TCR sequencing and HLA analysis was acknowledged as relatively small.

The sequence was obtained from a human donor with multiple sclerosis. Input material: CD4+ T cells from PBMCs.

For the CDR3, the sequence is CAWNGGWGEQFF. The DNA sequence follows: TGTGCCTGGAACGGGGGGTGGGGCGAGCAGTTCTTC. The chain couples TRBV30 to TRBJ2-1; the junction holds 7 bases that match TRBD2. Spanning cysteine to phenylalanine, the CDR3 consists of 12 amino acids. The only DNA kept is the CDR3, 36 bases in frame from the first base. V ends up 4 bases short and J 10 bases short, with an unmatched junction base count of 7. CDR1 and CDR2, looked up from the germline V gene (reference sequence), are GTSNPN and SVGIG.